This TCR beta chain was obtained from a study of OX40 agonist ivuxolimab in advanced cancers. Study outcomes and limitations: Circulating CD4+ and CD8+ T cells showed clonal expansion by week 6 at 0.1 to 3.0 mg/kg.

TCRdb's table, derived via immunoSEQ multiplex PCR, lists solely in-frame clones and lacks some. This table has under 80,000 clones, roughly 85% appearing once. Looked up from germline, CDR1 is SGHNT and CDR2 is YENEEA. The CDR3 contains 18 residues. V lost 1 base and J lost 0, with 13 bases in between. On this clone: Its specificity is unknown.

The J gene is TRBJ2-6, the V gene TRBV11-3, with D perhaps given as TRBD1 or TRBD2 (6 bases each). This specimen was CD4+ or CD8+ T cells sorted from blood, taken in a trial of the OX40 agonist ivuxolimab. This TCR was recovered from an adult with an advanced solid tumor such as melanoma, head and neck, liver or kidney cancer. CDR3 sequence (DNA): TGTGCCAGCAGCTTAGGGGGGGCAAAGGTCTCTGGGGCCAACGTCCTGACTTTC. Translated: CASSLGGAKVSGANVLTF.